What follows describes a single TCR beta chain. Its target antigen remains unknown. Qualities for individual bases were not recorded, and no much larger clone is one base off. The library came from the immunoSEQ multiplex PCR assay. For the multiplex PCR, a mixture combining 60 forward primers for TCR Vbeta segments and 13 reverse primers for TCR Jbeta segments was used. The CDR3 region of rearranged TCR beta genes was amplified from genomic DNA by a multiplex PCR assay. On the Illumina HiSeq System, the amplified TCR beta libraries were sequenced as 87-base-pair reads. On the authors' methods: Across the 600 to 700 repertoires, a later analysis counted tens of millions of unique TCR beta chains, roughly 11 million of which were shared by at least two donors. A nearest-neighbor algorithm error-corrected the raw reads and collapsed the reads into unique sequences, merging closely related sequences to remove PCR and sequencing errors. CDR3 sequences were aligned to IMGT reference sequences to assign V, D and J gene segments. For a sequence to be retained, a match of at least six nucleotides was required to both a V gene segment and a J gene segment. A rearrangement counted as productive if the CDR3 had no stop codons and remained in frame with V and J, and every other rearrangement counted as non-productive. Following IMGT convention, CDR3 was defined as the stretch from the second conserved V-encoded cysteine to the conserved J-encoded phenylalanine. The earlier analysis of a few hundred of the donors excluded sequences that lacked an unambiguous match to a single V gene segment. In an earlier analysis of some 590 of the donors, a V segment was called functional when productive rearrangements were above 56.7%, and segregating when the standard deviation between donors exceeded 5%. A statistical classification framework was built for diagnosing cytomegalovirus status from the catalog of TCR beta chain sequences. In a later analysis, TCR nucleotide sequences were compared against IMGT/GENE-DB human TR gene sequences so that V and J genes could be assigned. Using the TCRdist pipeline, a later analysis assigned CDR3 sequences along with most-parsimonious VDJ recombination scenarios. In a later analysis, every TCR beta chain was defined by the combination of its CDR3 amino acid sequence and its V-gene family, and reads without a unique V-gene family were dropped. To address suspected cross-contamination and a sequencing artifact, a later analysis removed approximately 600 highly shared, low-generation-probability nucleotide sequences. A later analysis calculated a clonal expansion index for each public chain from normalized within-repertoire ranks of inferred template counts. In a later analysis, generation probabilities were computed using a VDJ recombination model fitted to out-of-frame rearrangements, and the results were checked against IGoR. A later analysis scored TCR-TCR, TCR-HLA and TCR-CMV co-occurrence with hypergeometric tests, applying a repertoire-size bias correction to TCR pairs. In a later analysis, false discovery rates were estimated by permuting HLA or CMV assignments 20 times. A later analysis grouped co-occurring TCRs with DBSCAN, adding TCRdist sequence similarity when clustering within HLA-allele-positive subsets. Co-occurrence clustering excluded repertoires with fewer than 30,000 or more than 120,000 public chains, plus five with anomalous nucleotide sharing. TCRdb limited this immuneACCESS table to in-frame rearrangements with V and J called. A share of clones is missing; checked studies link under half to unresolved V genes, and the rest is unexplained. Clonal size and the V and J genes are those of that table, whereas D and trimming came from the DNA. This sample holds fewer than 250,000 clones; around 82% were observed only once. The top ten constitute over 1.5% of the sample.

The cohort comprised 550 to 700 healthy bone marrow donors. At the time of sampling, every cohort member was nominally healthy, though immune exposures that went unrecorded were likely present. The donor was CMV seropositive and belonged to the group of some 290 seropositive cohort members. A peripheral blood sample was collected from each donor, and TCR beta sequencing was performed on peripheral blood mononuclear cells. The Qiagen DNeasy Blood Extraction Kit was used to extract genomic DNA from the blood cell samples. This sample is part of a study of cytomegalovirus exposure and HLA in healthy donors (dated 2017 in TCRdb). General notes on the study: According to an earlier analysis of several hundred of the donors, about 179 million T cells yielded roughly 110 million unique TCR beta sequences and more than 250 Gb of sequence data. The study combined high-throughput TCR immunosequencing, statistical association of individual TCRs with disease status, and machine learning to predict cytomegalovirus infection status. Of the 300 to 450 genotyped donors, 81% fell in the genetic ancestry cluster associated with self-reported Caucasian donors. Typing coverage differed by locus: A, B, C, DRB1 and DQB1 were typed in roughly 629-630 donors, DQA1 in about 500, DPA1 in some 600, and DPB1 in 472. Roughly 300 gigabases of sequencing data and around 80 million unique TCR sequences made up an early release that covered approximately 620 HLA-typed donors. Using immunosequencing, the study profiled T cell repertoires from 550 to 750 subjects and related those repertoires to cytomegalovirus serostatus. A separate validation cohort of some 130 different subjects was used in addition to the roughly 620-subject first cohort. Alongside the repertoire data, information on donor age, sex, ethnicity and CMV serostatus was compiled. A later genetic analysis took genome-wide SNP genotypes for about three fifths of the roughly 700 donors and used that subset as a discovery cohort. Both class I and class II loci were covered by HLA typing, at four-digit resolution. The study was designed to test whether signatures of past pathogen exposure could be identified by cataloging public T cell receptors. Among about 410 genotyped donors of the cohort, an average of around 220,000 unique TCR beta nucleotide sequences was sequenced per donor, of which 15% to 20% were non-productive. In a later analysis, previously published TCR beta repertoires from 550 to 750 donors were re-analyzed and high-resolution HLA genotyping was added so that TCR occurrence patterns could be studied. To decide whether each TCR beta V gene segment behaved as functional or pseudogenic, an earlier analysis of approximately 600 of the donors relied on high-throughput TCR beta sequencing. All discovery cohort repertoires had been generated using a single sequencing platform. Roughly 5 DR-DQ haplotypes were treated as single units for association and clustering because of strong linkage in the cohort. Rather than drawing on any new phenotypic data, the later analysis identified candidate immune exposures from TCR beta sequences and the way those sequences occurred across donors.

The CDR3 measures 14 amino acids from cysteine to phenylalanine. The read is trimmed to its CDR3 DNA, 42 bases read in frame from base 1. CDR1 and CDR2 are read off the germline V gene as SGHVS and FQNEAQ. Trimming removed 1 base from V and 2 bases from J, leaving 8 bases between the germline ends. General study outcomes and caveats: A later analysis found that most CMV-associated TCR beta chains appeared HLA-restricted, with HLA associations seemingly driven largely by CMV exposure. In a later analysis, the rate of TCR association differed among HLA loci, with DRB1 alleles having the most associated TCRs and HLA-C alleles having the fewest. Because counts were too low, some 17 rarely observed V segments, including chromosome 9 orphons, were excluded from the earlier analysis of around 590 of the donors. It was suggested by the authors that the approach could potentially be generalized to other disease states and immunological phenotypes. In a later analysis, 16,951 TCR beta sequences were associated with specific HLA alleles at a false discovery rate of 0.05. A further reported finding was that TCR beta sequences accurately predicted the HLA-A and HLA-B alleles for most subjects in the first cohort. Linkage disequilibrium might explain the correlated functional status among segregating V segments, but an unknown experimental factor could not be ruled out. V-gene and J-gene trimming of TCR beta chains was associated with a missense DCLRE1C variant in a later genetic analysis, and the association was replicated in an independent cohort. CMV serostatus was the only immune exposure information available for the cohort. When HLA alleles, especially DR and DQ, strongly co-occurred, attributing TCR associations to individual alleles was difficult. Compared with the 666-donor mean, donors in an Asian-associated ancestry cluster had fewer N-insertions in productive TCRs, according to a later genetic analysis. Because some donors lacked HLA typing at each locus, the association tests relied only on the typed subset. In vitro tests confirmed that a few of the cytomegalovirus-associated TCR beta chains recognize cytomegalovirus antigens. In both the original and validation cohorts, the classifier was reported to diagnose cytomegalovirus status with high specificity and sensitivity. A later analysis reported that several top co-occurrence clusters appeared linked to parvovirus B19, influenza, CMV and Epstein-Barr virus. A group of highly shared sequence variants was considered likely to be a technical artifact of the sequencing pipeline. Because the 87-base-pair reads could not distinguish some IMGT-functional V segments, including TRBV6-2 and TRBV6-3, those segments were excluded. While some public TCRs were present in many individuals, most TCR sequences turned up only very rarely across donors. In the study, around 150 TCR beta chains were listed as associated with cytomegalovirus. In a later analysis, HLA-associated TCR beta chains showed more clonal expansion and lower generation probabilities than non-associated chains that were equally common. The cohort was sequenced for TCR beta chains only, and without alpha or paired-chain data the features that could be detected were limited. The presence/absence analyses assumed that sequencing depth was roughly uniform across donors, and that assumption may not be true. Broadly in line with IMGT annotations, most TCR beta V segments showed up in productive rearrangements about 87% or about 30% of the time in an earlier analysis of several hundred of the donors.

The sequence derives from a man aged 40-55 years in good health and CMV-seropositive. The chain employs TRBV7-8 and TRBJ2-5; the best D guess is TRBD2, with 5 bases matching. Material: PBMCs. The CDR3 sequence is CASSLVGLQETQYF. The DNA sequence follows: TGTGCCAGCAGCTTAGTAGGACTGCAAGAGACCCAGTACTTC.